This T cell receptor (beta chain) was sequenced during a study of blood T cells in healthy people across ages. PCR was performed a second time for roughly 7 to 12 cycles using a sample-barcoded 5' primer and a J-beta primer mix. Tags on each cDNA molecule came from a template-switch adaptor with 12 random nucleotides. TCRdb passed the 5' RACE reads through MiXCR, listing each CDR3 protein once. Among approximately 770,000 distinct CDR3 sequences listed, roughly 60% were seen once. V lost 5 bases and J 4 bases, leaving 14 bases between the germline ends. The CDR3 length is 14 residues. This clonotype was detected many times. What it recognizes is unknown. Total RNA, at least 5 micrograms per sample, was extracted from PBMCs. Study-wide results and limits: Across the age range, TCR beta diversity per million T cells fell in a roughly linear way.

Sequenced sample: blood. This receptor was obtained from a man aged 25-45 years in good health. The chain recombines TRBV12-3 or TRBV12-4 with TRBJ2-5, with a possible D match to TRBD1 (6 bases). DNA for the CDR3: TGTGCCAGCAGTCCCCGGACAGATCGAGAGACCCAGTACTTC. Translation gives CASSPRTDRETQYF.